Listed below are T cell receptor beta chains from one sample, sequenced in a study of CXCR3-negative and CXCR3-positive naive CD8 T cells. No DNA is given; TCRdb re-called the 5' RACE reads and lists each CDR3 protein once. Its listing shows under 10,000 distinct CDR3 sequences. The specimen was naive CXCR3- CD8+ T cells from blood. These TCRs come from a human donor in good health. Some clones in this sample may be carry-over from other donors' samples. The CDR3 runs from the conserved cysteine through the conserved F or W. Some rows have no size entry. The others give once, few or many, or a class for an expanded clone.

j_call clone_size v_call cdr3_aa
TRBJ2-5 medium-sized TRBV11-2 CASSLAQRQGAGETQYF
TRBJ1-1 - TRBV6-6 CASSSQIAGTGTNTEAFF
TRBJ1-1 - TRBV20-1 CSGLEGGISEAFF
TRBJ2-7 medium-sized TRBV6-5 CASSPGDEQYF
TRBJ1-1 - TRBV19 CASSIGVGTEAFF
TRBJ2-7 medium-sized TRBV9 CASSPGGLAGVVNEQYF
TRBJ2-1 medium-sized TRBV12-3/TRBV12-4 CASRIADNEQFF
TRBJ2-7 medium-sized TRBV28 CASSSLLAGSLEQYF
TRBJ2-1 medium-sized TRBV7-3 CASSFLPIADSYNEQFF
TRBJ2-1 medium-sized TRBV2 CASRRGPNSYNEQFF
TRBJ1-1 - TRBV25-1 CASSEYQAEAFF
TRBJ2-3 - TRBV5-1 CASSLGLAGVDTQYF
TRBJ2-1 - TRBV29-1 CSVEDTVSDNNEQFF
TRBJ1-1 - TRBV9 CASSALDWTEAFF
TRBJ2-7 medium-sized TRBV7-9 CASSLGTGSHYEQYF
TRBJ2-3 medium-sized TRBV20-1 CSASVSEDFTDTQYF
TRBJ1-1 medium-sized TRBV27 CASSFIGQGTRDTEAFF
TRBJ2-3 medium-sized TRBV24-1 CATSEWDRVSSTDTQYF
TRBJ1-2 medium-sized TRBV7-2 CATPEGGGYTF
TRBJ2-2 - TRBV12-3/TRBV12-4 CASRGLAGAGANTGELFF
TRBJ2-4 medium-sized TRBV4-3 CASSPGSMAKNIQYF
TRBJ1-4 - TRBV3-1 CASSPPWASTNEKLFF
TRBJ1-1 medium-sized TRBV29-1 CSVEENTEAFF
TRBJ2-7 - TRBV9 CASSVGEGGDEQYF
TRBJ2-7 - TRBV28 CASSASTSGYEQYF
TRBJ2-1 medium-sized TRBV25-1 CASSEYRAGGINEQFF
TRBJ2-1 - TRBV20-1 CSPWGTSGRSSYNEQFF
TRBJ1-4 - TRBV2 CATWDQRMSEKLFF
TRBJ2-1 - TRBV28 CASSLLSGTNEQFF
TRBJ2-5 - TRBV5-1 CASSYSGTSGLQETQYF
TRBJ2-1 medium-sized TRBV11-2 CASSLESGLAVYNEQFF
TRBJ2-1 - TRBV29-1 CSVEDGTSGYNEQFF